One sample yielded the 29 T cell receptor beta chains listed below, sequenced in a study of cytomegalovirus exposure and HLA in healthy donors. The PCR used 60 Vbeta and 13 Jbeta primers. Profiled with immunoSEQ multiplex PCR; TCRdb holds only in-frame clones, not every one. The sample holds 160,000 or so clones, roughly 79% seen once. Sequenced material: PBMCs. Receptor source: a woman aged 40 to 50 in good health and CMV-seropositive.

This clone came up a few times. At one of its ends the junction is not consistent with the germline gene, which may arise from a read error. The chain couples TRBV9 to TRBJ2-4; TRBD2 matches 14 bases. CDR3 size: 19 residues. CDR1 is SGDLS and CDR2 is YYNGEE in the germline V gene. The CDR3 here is CASSATSGGAPNAKNSQYF. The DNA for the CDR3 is TGTGCCAGCAGCGCGACTAGCGGGGGGGCTCCGAACGCCAAAAACAGTCAGTACTTC. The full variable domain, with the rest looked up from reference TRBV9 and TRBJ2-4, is DSGVTQTPKHLITATGQRVTLRCSPRSGDLSVYWYQQSLDQGLQFLIQYYNGEERAKGNILERFSAQQFPDLHSELNLSSLELGDSALYFCASSATSGGAPNAKNSQYFGAGTRLSVL.

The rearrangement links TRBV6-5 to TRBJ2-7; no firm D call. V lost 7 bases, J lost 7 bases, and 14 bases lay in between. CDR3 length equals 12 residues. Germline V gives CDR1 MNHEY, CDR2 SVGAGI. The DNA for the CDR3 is TGTGCCAGCATGGGCACCCGTGGGGAGCAGTACTTC. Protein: CASMGTRGEQYF.

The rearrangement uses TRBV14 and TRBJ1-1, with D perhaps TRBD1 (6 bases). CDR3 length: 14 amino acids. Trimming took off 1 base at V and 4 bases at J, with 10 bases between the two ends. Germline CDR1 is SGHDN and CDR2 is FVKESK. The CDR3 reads CASSQVLGGTEAFF. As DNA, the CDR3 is TGTGCCAGCAGCCAAGTTTTAGGGGGCACTGAAGCTTTCTTT.

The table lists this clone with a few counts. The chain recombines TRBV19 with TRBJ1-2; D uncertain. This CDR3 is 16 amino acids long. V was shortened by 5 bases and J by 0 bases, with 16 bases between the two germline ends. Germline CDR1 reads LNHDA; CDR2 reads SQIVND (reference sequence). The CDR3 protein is CASSPTRFASNYGYTF. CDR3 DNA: TGTGCCAGTAGTCCCACTCGTTTCGCATCTAACTATGGCTACACCTTC.

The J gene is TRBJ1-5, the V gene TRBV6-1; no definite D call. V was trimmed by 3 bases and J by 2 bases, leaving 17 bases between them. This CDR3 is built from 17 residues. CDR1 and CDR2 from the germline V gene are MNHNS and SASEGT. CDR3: CASSDQPRPRGNQPQHF. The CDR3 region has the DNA TGTGCCAGCAGTGACCAGCCGAGGCCGAGAGGCAATCAGCCCCAGCATTTT.

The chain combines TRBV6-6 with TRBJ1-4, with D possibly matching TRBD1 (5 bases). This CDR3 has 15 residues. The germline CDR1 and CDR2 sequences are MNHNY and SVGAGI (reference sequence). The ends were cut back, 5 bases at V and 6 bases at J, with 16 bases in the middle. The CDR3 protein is CASSTTDGGYEKLFF. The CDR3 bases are TGTGCCAGCAGTACAACGGATGGGGGGTATGAAAAACTGTTTTTT.

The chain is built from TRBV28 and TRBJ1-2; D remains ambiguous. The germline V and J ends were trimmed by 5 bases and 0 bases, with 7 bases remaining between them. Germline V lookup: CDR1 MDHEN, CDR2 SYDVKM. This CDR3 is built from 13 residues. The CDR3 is CASSPPSNYGYTF. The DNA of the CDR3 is TGTGCCAGCAGTCCCCCCTCTAACTATGGCTACACCTTC.

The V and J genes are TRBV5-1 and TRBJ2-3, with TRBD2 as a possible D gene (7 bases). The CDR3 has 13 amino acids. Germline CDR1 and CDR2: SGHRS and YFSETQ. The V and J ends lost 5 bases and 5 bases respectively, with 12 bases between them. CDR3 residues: CASRGGQGDTQYF. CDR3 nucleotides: TGCGCCAGCAGGGGGGGGCAGGGAGATACGCAGTATTTT.

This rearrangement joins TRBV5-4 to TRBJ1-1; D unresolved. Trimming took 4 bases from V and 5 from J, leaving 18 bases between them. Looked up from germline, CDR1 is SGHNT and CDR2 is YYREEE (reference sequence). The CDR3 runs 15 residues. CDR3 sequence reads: CASSPNQVGGTEAFF. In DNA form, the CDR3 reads TGTGCCAGCAGCCCGAACCAAGTAGGAGGGACTGAAGCTTTCTTT.

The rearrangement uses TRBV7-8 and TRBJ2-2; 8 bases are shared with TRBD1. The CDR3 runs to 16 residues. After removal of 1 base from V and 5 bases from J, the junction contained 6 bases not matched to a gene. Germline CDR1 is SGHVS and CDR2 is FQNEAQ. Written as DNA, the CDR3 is TGTGCCAGCAGCTTAGGATGGACAGGGAATACCGGGGAGCTGTTTTTT. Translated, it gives CASSLGWTGNTGELFF.

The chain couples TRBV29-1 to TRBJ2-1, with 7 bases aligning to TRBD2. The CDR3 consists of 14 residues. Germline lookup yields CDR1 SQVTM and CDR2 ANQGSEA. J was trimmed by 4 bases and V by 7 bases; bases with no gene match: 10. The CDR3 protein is CSARTWGGYNEQFF. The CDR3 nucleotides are TGCAGCGCACGAACTTGGGGGGGATACAATGAGCAGTTCTTC.

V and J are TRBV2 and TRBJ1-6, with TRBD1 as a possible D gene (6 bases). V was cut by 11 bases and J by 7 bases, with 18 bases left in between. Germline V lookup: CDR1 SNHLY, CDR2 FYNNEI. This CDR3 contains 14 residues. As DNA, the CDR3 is TGTGCCGGCATGCAGGGGATCAACAATTCACCCCTCCACTTT. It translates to CAGMQGINNSPLHF.

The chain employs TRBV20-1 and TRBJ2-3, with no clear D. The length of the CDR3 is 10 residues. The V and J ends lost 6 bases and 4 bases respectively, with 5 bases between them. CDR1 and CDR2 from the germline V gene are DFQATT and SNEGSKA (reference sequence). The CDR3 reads CSATSDTQYF. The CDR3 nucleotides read TGCAGTGCCACATCAGATACGCAGTATTTT.

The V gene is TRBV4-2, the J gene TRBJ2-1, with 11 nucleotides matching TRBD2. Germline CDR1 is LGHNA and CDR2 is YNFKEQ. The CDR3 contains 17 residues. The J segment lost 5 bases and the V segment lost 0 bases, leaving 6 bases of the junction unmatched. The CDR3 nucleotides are TGTGCCAGCAGCCAAGATCCTAGCGGGGGGACTAACAATGAGCAGTTCTTC. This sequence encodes CASSQDPSGGTNNEQFF.

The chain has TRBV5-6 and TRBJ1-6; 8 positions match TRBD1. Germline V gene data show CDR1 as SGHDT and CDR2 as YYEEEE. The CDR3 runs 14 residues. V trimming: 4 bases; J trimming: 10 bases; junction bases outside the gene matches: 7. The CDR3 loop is CASSADRGSSPLHF. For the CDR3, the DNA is TGTGCCAGCAGCGCCGACAGGGGAAGCTCACCCCTCCACTTT.

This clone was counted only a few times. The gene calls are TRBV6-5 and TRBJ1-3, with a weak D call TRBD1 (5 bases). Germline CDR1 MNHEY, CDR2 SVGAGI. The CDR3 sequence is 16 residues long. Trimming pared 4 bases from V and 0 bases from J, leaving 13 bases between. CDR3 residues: CASSSVGHSSGNTIYF. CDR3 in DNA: TGTGCCAGCAGTTCCGTCGGACATAGCTCTGGAAACACCATATATTTT.

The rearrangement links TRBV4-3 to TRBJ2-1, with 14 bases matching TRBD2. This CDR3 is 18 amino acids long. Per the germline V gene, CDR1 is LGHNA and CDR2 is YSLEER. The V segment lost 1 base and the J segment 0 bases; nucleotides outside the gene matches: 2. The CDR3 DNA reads TGCGCCAGCAGCCAAGGACTAGCGGGGGGGAACTCCTACAATGAGCAGTTCTTC. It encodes CASSQGLAGGNSYNEQFF.

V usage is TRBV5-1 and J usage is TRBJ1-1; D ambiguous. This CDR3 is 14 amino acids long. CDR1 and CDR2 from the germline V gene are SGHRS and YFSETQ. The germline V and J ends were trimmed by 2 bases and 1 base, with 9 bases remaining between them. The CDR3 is CASSFGDSNTEAFF. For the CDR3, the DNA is TGCGCCAGCAGCTTCGGGGATTCGAACACTGAAGCTTTCTTT.

CDR3 region: CASSRIRTGADIQYF. As DNA, the CDR3 is TGTGCCAGTAGTAGAATTCGTACAGGGGCGGACATTCAGTACTTC. The gene calls are TRBV19 and TRBJ2-4, with 7 bases identical to TRBD1. The CDR3 covers 15 residues. Germline CDR1 is LNHDA and CDR2 is SQIVND (reference sequence). With V trimmed by 4 bases and J by 8 bases, 11 bases remained unmatched.

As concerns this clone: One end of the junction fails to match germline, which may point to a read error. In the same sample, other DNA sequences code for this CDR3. The CDR3: CASSTGLANTDTQYF. The CDR3 coding sequence is TGTGCCAGCAGCACCGGACTAGCAAACACAGATACGCAGTATTTT. The chain employs TRBV5-1 and TRBJ2-3; 8 positions match TRBD2. CDR1 SGHRS and CDR2 YFSETQ come from the germline V gene. The CDR3 extends over 15 amino acids.

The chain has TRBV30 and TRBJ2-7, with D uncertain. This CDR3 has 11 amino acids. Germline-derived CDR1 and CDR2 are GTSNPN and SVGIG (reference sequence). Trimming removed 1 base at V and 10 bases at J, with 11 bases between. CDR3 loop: CAWSDSGLQYF. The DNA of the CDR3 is TGTGCCTGGAGTGACTCAGGATTACAGTACTTC.

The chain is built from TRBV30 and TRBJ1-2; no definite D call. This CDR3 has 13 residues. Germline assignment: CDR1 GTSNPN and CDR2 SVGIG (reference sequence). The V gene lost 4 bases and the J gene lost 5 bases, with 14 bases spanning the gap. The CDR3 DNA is TGTGCCTGGACTAGAGATGACTTTTATGGCTACACCTTC. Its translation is CAWTRDDFYGYTF. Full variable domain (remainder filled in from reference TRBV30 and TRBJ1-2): SQTIHQWPATLVQPVGSPLSLECTVEGTSNPNLYWYRQAAGRGLQLLFYSVGIGQISSEVPQNLSASRPQDRQFILSSKKLLLSDSGFYLCAWTRDDFYGYTFGSGTRLTVV.

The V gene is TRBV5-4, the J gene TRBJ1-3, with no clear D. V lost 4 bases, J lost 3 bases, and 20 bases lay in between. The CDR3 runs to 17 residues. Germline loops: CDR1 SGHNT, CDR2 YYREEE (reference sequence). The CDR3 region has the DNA TGTGCCAGCAGCCTTACGAGTGGACGCGGGGTTGGAAACACCATATATTTT. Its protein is CASSLTSGRGVGNTIYF.

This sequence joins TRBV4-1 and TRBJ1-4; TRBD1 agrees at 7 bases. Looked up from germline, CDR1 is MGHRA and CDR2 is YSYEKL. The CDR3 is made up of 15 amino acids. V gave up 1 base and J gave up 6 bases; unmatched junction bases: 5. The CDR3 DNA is TGCGCCAGCAGCCAAGTCGGGACAGCTCATGAAAAACTGTTTTTT. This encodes CASSQVGTAHEKLFF.

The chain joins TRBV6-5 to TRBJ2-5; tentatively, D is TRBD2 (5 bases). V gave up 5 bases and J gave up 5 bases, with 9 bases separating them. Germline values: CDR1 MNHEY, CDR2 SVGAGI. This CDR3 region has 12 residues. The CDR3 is CASSRTGETQYF. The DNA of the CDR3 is TGTGCCAGCAGTAGGACGGGGGAGACCCAGTACTTC.

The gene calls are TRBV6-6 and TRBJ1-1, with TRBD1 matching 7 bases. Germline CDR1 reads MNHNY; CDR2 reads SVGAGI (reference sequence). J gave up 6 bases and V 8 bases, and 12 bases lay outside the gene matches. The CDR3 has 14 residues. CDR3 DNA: TGTGCCAGCGCCCTAACAGTAGGGGGCGCTGAAGCTTTCTTT. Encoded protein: CASALTVGGAEAFF.

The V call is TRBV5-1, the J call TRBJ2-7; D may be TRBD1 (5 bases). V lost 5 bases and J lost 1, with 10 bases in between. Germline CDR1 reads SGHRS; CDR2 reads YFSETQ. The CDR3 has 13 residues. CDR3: CASSDDRSYEQYF. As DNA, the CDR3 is TGCGCCAGCAGTGATGACAGATCCTACGAGCAGTACTTC.

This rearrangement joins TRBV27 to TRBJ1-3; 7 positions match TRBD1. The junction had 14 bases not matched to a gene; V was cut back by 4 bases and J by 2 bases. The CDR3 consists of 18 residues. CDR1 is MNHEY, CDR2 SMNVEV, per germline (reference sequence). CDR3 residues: CASSSSGTAFLPGNTIYF. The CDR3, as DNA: TGTGCCAGCAGTTCTTCTGGGACAGCCTTCTTGCCTGGAAACACCATATATTTT.

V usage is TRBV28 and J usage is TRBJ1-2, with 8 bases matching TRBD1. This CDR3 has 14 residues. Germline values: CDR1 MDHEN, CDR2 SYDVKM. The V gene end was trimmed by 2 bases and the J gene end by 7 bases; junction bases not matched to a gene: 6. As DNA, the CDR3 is TGTGCCAGCAGTTTACGCAGGGGGCTGGGTGGCTACACCTTC. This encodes CASSLRRGLGGYTF.